This T cell receptor beta chain was recovered during a study of T cell responses to AZD1222 COVID-19 vaccine. Study-wide findings and caveats: Seropositivity was recorded at baseline in only a handful of AZD1222 recipients. Mostly white British, mostly female donors; authors suggested clonal diversity may be underestimated.

A remark on this clone: Its specificity is not known.

TCRdb's table, derived via immunoSEQ multiplex PCR, lists solely in-frame clones and lacks some. Among 150,000 or so clones, about 91% were seen once, and the ten largest hold around 2.2%. CDR3 length: 15 residues. Germline lookup yields CDR1 MDHEN and CDR2 SYDVKM. Losses at the gene ends were 2 bases for V and 5 bases for J; bases not matched to a gene: 4. This receptor was obtained from an adult in good health. The genes are TRBV28 and TRBJ2-7, with 12 bases matching TRBD1. Material: peripheral blood, obtained on day 0 of AZD1222 vaccination. Written as DNA, the CDR3 is TGTGCCAGCAGTTTAGAGGGGACAGGGGGCCACGAGCAGTACTTC. This codes for CASSLEGTGGHEQYF.